The TCR beta chain described here comes from a study of blood T cell repertoires in COVID-19. Turning to the study itself: Collection of acute and convalescent COVID-19 samples took place in the United States, Italy and Spain. Sample material is recorded as cDNA or gDNA derived from T cells, B-cell-depleted T cells, or PBMCs.

The CDR3 extends over 15 amino acids. Trimming took off 7 bases at V and 0 bases at J, with 13 bases between the two ends. Looked up from germline, CDR1 is LNHDA and CDR2 is SQIVND (reference sequence). Per the original data handling: It was from reference gene primer amplification that nucleated cell counts were estimated. Repertoires were generated with immunoSEQ multiplex PCR, while TCRdb's copy carries only in-frame clones and drops some. D and trimming come from the DNA, and the V and J calls and clone size come from that table. The sample lists roughly 70,000 clones, approximately 84% occurring once.

The sequenced sample was peripheral blood. The J gene is TRBJ2-1, the V gene TRBV19; a weak D match, TRBD2 (5 bases). The receptor comes from a human donor in a cohort sampled during active COVID-19. CDR3 loop: CASTGSESSYNEQFF. The CDR3, as DNA: TGTGCCAGTACTGGTAGCGAGAGCTCCTACAATGAGCAGTTCTTC.